The 10 T cell receptor beta chains below come from one sample, sequenced in a study of T cells after yellow fever vaccination. MiXCR, applied by TCRdb to the 5' RACE reads, yields one record per CDR3 protein. The table lists hundreds of thousands of distinct CDR3 sequences, about 14% of them singletons, with 11% to 15% in the top ten. Specimen: PBMCs, collected on the day of the yellow fever booster vaccination. Receptors were obtained from a man aged 25-45 years who received the YFV17D yellow fever vaccine.

This chain joins TRBV20-1 and TRBJ2-3; TRBD1 aligns across 7 bases. The CDR3 has 18 residues. The ends lost 5 bases at V and 2 bases at J; junction bases unmatched: 19. Germline values: CDR1 DFQATT, CDR2 SNEGSKA (reference sequence). The CDR3 DNA reads as TGCAGTGCTGGACCGCCCCCACTCGACAGGGCGAACACAGATACGCAGTATTTT. This translates into CSAGPPPLDRANTDTQYF.

This clonotype has just a few counts. This chain joins TRBV6-5 and TRBJ2-1; D gene unclear. With 6 bases removed from V and 0 bases from J, the gap between germline ends came to 15 bases. The CDR3 covers 16 residues. Per germline, CDR1 MNHEY and CDR2 SVGAGI. In DNA, the CDR3 is TGTGCCAGCAGCCTACACCCAACGAGCTCCTACAATGAGCAGTTCTTC. It is translated as CASSLHPTSSYNEQFF.

This clonotype has only a few counts. The genes are TRBV7-2 and TRBJ2-3; 7 nucleotides line up with TRBD2. V dropped 3 bases and J dropped 1; count of bases not matched to a gene: 10. Germline loops: CDR1 SGHTA, CDR2 FQGNSA. The length of the CDR3 is 17 residues. CDR3 sequence: CASSFGGAGRGTDTQYF. CDR3 nucleotides: TGTGCCAGCAGCTTCGGTGGAGCGGGACGGGGCACAGATACGCAGTATTTT.

This clonotype has more than one count but fewer than ten. This rearrangement joins TRBV10-3 to TRBJ1-6; tentative D call: TRBD1 (5 bases). The V gene's germline CDR1 is ENHRY and CDR2 SYGVKD. CDR3 length: 13 residues. The V end was cut by 6 bases, the J end by 5 bases, with 8 bases between. CDR3 nucleotide sequence: TGTGCCATCAGGAGGGACGATAATTCACCCCTCCACTTT. This gives the protein CAIRRDDNSPLHF.

The chain employs TRBV21-1 and TRBJ1-1; the table's TRBD1 call for D was not verified on the DNA. TRBV21-1 is a listed pseudogene. The CDR3 covers 14 residues. The CDR3 here is CASSKGGADRRAFF. CDR3 sequence (DNA): TGTGCCAGCAGCAAAGGTGGGGCGGACAGGAGGGCTTTCTTT.

Concerning this clonotype: A junction end diverges from the germline sequence, so it may reflect a read error. The genes are TRBV20-1 and TRBJ2-2, with 10 nucleotides matching TRBD2. Looked up from germline, CDR1 is DFQATT and CDR2 is SNEGSKA (reference sequence). CDR3 length equals 16 residues. CDR3 residues: CCASPSTSGLTGELFF. The CDR3 DNA follows: TGCTGTGCTAGCCCATCGACTAGCGGGCTAACCGGGGAGCTGTTTTTT.

The rearrangement uses TRBV7-9 and TRBJ2-7, with no clear D. This CDR3 has 15 residues. The germline V and J ends were trimmed by 0 bases and 3 bases, with 12 bases remaining between them. Germline V gene data show CDR1 as SEHNR and CDR2 as FQNEAQ (reference sequence). The CDR3 spells CASSLALKVNYEQYF. The CDR3 coding sequence is TGTGCCAGCAGCTTAGCGCTAAAGGTAAACTACGAGCAGTACTTC. The variable domain in full, completed from reference TRBV7-9 and TRBJ2-7, reads DTGVSQNPRHKITKRGQNVTFRCDPISEHNRLYWYRQTLGQGPEFLTYFQNEAQLEKSRLLSDRFSAERPKGSFSTLEIQRTEQGDSAMYLCASSLALKVNYEQYFGPGTRLTVT.

The chain carries TRBV2 and TRBJ2-7, with 11 bases aligning to TRBD2. CDR3 length: 13 residues. V was clipped by 8 bases and J by 6 bases; unmatched bases: 6. Germline V gives CDR1 SNHLY, CDR2 FYNNEI. In DNA, the CDR3 is TGTGCCAGCTTACTAGCGGGAGTATTCGAGCAGTACTTC. Its protein is CASLLAGVFEQYF.

In this sample, this clonotype turned up a few times. The J gene is TRBJ2-7, the V gene TRBV27, with 11 bases aligning to TRBD1. Losses at the gene ends were 6 bases for V and 3 bases for J; bases not matched to a gene: 4. CDR3 length: 14 amino acids. CDR1 is MNHEY, CDR2 SMNVEV, per germline (reference sequence). The CDR3 region is CASRLGTGGYEQYF. The CDR3 DNA follows: TGTGCCAGCAGGTTAGGGACAGGGGGCTACGAGCAGTACTTC.

This clonotype was detected only a few times. This chain links TRBV7-8 with TRBJ2-1; D not certain. V lost 2 bases and J lost 9, with 8 bases in between. The CDR3 consists of 12 residues. The germline V gene encodes CDR1 SGHVS and CDR2 FQNEAQ. The CDR3 sequence: CASSLRQSEQFF. CDR3 DNA: TGTGCCAGCAGCTTAAGACAAAGTGAGCAGTTCTTC.